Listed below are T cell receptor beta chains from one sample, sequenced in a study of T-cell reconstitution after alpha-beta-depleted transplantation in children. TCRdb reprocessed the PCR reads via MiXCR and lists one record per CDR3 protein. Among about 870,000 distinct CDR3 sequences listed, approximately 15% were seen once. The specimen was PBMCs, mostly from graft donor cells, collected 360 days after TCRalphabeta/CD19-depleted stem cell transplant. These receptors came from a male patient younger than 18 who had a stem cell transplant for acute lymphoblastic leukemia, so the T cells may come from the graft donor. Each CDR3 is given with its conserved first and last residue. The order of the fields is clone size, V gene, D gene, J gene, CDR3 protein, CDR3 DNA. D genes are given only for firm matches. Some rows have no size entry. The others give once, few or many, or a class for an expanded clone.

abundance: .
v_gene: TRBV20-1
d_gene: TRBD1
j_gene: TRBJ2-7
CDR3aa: CSARDLQTGLDEQYF
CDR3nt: TGCAGTGCTAGAGATCTTCAGACAGGGTTGGACGAGCAGTACTTC

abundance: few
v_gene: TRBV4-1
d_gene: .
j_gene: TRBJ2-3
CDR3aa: CASSQDLTSPDTQYF
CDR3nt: TGCGCCAGCAGCCAAGATCTCACTAGCCCAGATACGCAGTATTTT

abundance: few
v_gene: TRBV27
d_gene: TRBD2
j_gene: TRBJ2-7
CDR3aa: CASGPLSGSISYEQYF
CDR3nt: TGTGCCAGCGGACCCCTTAGCGGGAGTATTTCCTACGAGCAGTACTTC

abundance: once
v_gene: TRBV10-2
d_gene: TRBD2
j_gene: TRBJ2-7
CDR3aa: CASLAGYYEQYF
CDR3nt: TGCGCCAGCCTAGCGGGGTACTACGAGCAGTACTTC

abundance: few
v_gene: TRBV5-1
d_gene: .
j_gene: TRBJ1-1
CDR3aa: CASSLESANTEAFF
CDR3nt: TGCGCCAGCAGCTTGGAGTCGGCGAACACTGAAGCTTTCTTT

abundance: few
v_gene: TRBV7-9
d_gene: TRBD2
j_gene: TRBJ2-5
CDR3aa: CASSSRREGLAGETQYF
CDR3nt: TGTGCCAGCAGCTCCCGAAGGGAAGGACTAGCGGGAGAGACCCAGTACTTC

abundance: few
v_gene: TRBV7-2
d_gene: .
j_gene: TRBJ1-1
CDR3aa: CASSLVRAASEAFF
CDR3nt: TGTGCCAGCAGCTTAGTACGGGCGGCGAGCGAAGCTTTCTTT

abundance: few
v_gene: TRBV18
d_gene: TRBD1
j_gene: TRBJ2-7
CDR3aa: CASSPRTGGPYEQYF
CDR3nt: TGTGCCAGCTCACCCCGGACAGGGGGTCCCTACGAGCAGTACTTC

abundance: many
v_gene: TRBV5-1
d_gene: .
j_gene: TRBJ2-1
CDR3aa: CASVPSTPGRGPYNEQFF
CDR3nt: TGCGCCAGCGTCCCCTCGACCCCTGGTAGGGGCCCCTACAATGAGCAGTTCTTC

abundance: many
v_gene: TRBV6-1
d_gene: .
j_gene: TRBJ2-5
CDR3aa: CASRPGVQETQYF
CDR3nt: TGTGCCAGCAGACCAGGGGTTCAAGAGACCCAGTACTTC

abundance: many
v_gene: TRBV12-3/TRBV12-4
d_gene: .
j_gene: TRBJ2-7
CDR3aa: CASSWVGTDYEQYF
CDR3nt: TGTGCCAGCAGTTGGGTGGGAACCGATTACGAGCAGTACTTC

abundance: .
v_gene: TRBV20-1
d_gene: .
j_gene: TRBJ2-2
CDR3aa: CSARRARENTGELFF
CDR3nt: TGCAGTGCTAGAAGGGCTAGGGAGAACACCGGGGAGCTGTTTTTT

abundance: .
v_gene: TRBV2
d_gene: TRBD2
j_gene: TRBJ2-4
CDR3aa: CASKLAGAGAKNIQYF
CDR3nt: TGTGCCAGCAAGCTAGCGGGAGCGGGGGCCAAAAACATTCAGTACTTC

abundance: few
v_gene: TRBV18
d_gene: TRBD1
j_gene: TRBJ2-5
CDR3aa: CASSPIGTGQETQYF
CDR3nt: TGTGCCAGCTCACCAATCGGGACAGGCCAAGAGACCCAGTACTTC

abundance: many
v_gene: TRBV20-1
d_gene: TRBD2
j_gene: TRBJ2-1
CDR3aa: CSARDPIPGTSGRASYNEQFF
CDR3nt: TGCAGTGCTAGAGATCCCATACCCGGGACTAGCGGGAGGGCCTCTTACAATGAGCAGTTCTTC

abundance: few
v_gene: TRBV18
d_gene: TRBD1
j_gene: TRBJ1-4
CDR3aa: CASSPADRGLEKLFF
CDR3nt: TGTGCCAGCTCACCAGCCGACAGGGGTCTCGAAAAACTGTTTTTT

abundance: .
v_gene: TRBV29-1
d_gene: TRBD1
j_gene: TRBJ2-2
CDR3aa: CSVRGPQFTNTGELFF
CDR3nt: TGCAGCGTAAGGGGGCCCCAGTTTACGAACACCGGGGAGCTGTTTTTT

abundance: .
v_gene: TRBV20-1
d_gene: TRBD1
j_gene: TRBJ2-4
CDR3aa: CSALRTGTAKNIQYF
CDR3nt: TGCAGTGCTTTAAGGACAGGGACGGCCAAAAACATTCAGTACTTC

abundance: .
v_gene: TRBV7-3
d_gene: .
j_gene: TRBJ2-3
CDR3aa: CASSSAISTDTQYF
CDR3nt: TGTGCCAGCAGCTCGGCCATTAGCACAGATACGCAGTATTTT

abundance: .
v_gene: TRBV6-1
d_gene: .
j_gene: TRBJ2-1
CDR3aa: CASSEYGDNEQFF
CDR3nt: TGTGCCAGCAGTGAATACGGGGACAATGAGCAGTTCTTC

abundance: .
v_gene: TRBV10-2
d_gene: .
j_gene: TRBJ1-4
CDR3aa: CASSEWYIATNEKLFF
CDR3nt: TGCGCCAGCAGTGAGTGGTATATCGCAACTAATGAAAAACTGTTTTTT

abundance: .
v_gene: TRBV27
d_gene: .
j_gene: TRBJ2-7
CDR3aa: CASSPHRVMNYEQYF
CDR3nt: TGTGCCAGCAGTCCTCACAGGGTAATGAACTACGAGCAGTACTTC

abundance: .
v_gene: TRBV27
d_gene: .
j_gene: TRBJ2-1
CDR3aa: CASSPLLKNEQFF
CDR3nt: TGTGCCAGCAGTCCTTTACTGAAGAATGAGCAGTTCTTC

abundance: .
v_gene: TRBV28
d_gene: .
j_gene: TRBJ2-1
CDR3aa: CASSLRRIGSGIYNEQFF
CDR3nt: TGTGCCAGCAGTTTAAGAAGGATTGGTAGCGGTATCTACAATGAGCAGTTCTTC

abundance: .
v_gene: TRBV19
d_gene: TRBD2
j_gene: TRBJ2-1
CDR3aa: CASSIELAGSYNEQFF
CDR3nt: TGTGCCAGTAGTATAGAGCTAGCGGGCTCCTACAATGAGCAGTTCTTC

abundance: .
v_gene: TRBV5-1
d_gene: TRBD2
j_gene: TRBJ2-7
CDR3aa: CASSRGLAVEQYF
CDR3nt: TGCGCCAGCAGCAGGGGACTAGCGGTAGAGCAGTACTTC

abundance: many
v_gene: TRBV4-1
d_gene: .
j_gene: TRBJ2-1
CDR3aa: CASSQERLVKVFF
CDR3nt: TGCGCCAGCAGCCAGGAAAGACTGGTAAAGGTGTTCTTC

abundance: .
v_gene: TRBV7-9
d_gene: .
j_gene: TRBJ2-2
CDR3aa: CASSPGPGGDTGELFF
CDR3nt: TGTGCCAGCAGCCCCGGGCCGGGGGGCGACACCGGGGAGCTGTTTTTT

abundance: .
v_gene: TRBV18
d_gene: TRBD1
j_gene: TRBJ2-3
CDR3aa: CASSRGQSPDTQYF
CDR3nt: TGTGCCAGCTCACGGGGACAGAGCCCAGATACGCAGTATTTT

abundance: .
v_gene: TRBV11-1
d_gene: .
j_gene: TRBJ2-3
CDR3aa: CASSRADTQYF
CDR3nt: TGTGCCAGCAGCCGTGCAGATACGCAGTATTTT

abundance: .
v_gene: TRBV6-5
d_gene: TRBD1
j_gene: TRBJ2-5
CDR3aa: CASSYFRQGALQETQYF
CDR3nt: TGTGCCAGCAGTTATTTTAGACAGGGGGCCCTTCAAGAGACCCAGTACTTC

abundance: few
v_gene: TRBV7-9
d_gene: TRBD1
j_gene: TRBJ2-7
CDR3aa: CASSLSSDRGSQYF
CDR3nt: TGTGCCAGCAGCTTATCTTCCGACAGGGGGTCACAGTACTTC

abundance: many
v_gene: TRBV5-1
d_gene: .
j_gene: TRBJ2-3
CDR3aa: CASSSFGGAGTDTQYF
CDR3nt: TGCGCCAGCAGCTCCTTTGGCGGAGCGGGCACAGATACGCAGTATTTT

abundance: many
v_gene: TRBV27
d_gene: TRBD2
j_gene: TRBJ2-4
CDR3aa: CASSLASGNMNIQYF
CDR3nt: TGTGCCAGCAGTTTAGCGAGCGGGAACATGAACATTCAGTACTTC

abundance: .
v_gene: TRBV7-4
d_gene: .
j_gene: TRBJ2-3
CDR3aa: CASSSGSGGWTDTQYF
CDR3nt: TGTGCCAGCAGCTCGGGGTCGGGCGGGTGGACAGATACGCAGTATTTT

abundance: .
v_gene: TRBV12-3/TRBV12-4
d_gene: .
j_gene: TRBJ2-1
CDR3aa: CASSSRELTYGSSYNEQFF
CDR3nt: TGTGCCAGCAGTTCACGGGAGTTAACTTACGGGAGCTCCTACAATGAGCAGTTCTTC

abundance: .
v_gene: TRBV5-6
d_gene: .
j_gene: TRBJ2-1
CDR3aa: CASSLASAQFF
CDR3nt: TGTGCCAGCAGCTTGGCTAGCGCGCAGTTCTTC

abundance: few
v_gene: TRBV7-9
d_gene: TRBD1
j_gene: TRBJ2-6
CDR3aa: CASSLPGQGSGANVLTF
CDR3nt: TGTGCCAGCAGTTTGCCGGGACAGGGCTCTGGGGCCAACGTCCTGACTTTC

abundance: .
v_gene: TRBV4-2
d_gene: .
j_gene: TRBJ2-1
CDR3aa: CASSQGTSKGYNEQFF
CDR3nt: TGTGCCAGCAGCCAAGGGACTTCAAAGGGGTACAATGAGCAGTTCTTC

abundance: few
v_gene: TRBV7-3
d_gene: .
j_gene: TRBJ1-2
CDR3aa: CASSSEVAIYGYTF
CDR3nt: TGTGCCAGCAGTTCGGAAGTAGCCATCTATGGCTACACCTTC

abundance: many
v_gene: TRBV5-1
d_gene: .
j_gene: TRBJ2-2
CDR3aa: CASSITNDRPNTGELFF
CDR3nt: TGCGCCAGCAGCATCACCAACGACAGACCGAACACCGGGGAGCTGTTTTTT

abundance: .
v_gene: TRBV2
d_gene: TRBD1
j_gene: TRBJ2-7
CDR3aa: CASTGTGGLEQYF
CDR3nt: TGTGCCAGCACCGGGACAGGGGGCCTCGAGCAGTACTTC

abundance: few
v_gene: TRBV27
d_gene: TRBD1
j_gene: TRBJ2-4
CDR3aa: CASSLSGQVRPKNIQYF
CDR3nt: TGTGCCAGCAGTTTATCGGGACAGGTCCGCCCCAAAAACATTCAGTACTTC

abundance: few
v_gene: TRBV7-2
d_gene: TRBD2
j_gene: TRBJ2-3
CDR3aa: CASSLAGDGTDTQYF
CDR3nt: TGTGCCAGCAGTTTAGCGGGAGACGGTACAGATACGCAGTATTTT

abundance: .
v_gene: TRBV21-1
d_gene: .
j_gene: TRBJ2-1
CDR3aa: CAGPGTPSSYNEQFF
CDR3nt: TGTGCCGGTCCCGGGACACCGAGCTCCTACAATGAGCAGTTCTTC

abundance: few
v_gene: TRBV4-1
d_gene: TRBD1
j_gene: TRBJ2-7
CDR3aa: CASSRGQQGSSYEQYF
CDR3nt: TGCGCCAGCAGCCGGGGGCAACAGGGGAGCTCCTACGAGCAGTACTTC

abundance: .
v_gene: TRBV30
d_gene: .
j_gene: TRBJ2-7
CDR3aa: CAWGGPMGNHEQYF
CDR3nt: TGTGCCTGGGGGGGACCGATGGGGAACCACGAGCAGTACTTC

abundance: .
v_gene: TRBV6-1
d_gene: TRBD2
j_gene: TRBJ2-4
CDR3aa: CASSPTPGLAGAKNIQYF
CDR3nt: TGTGCCAGCAGCCCTACTCCCGGACTAGCGGGAGCCAAAAACATTCAGTACTTC

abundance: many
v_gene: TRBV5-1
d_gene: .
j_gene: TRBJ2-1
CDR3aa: CASWFYNEQFF
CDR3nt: TGCGCCAGCTGGTTCTACAATGAGCAGTTCTTC

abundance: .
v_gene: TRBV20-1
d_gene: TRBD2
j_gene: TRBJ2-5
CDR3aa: CSAPTSGGETQYF
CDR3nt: TGCAGTGCTCCAACCTCGGGGGGTGAGACCCAGTACTTC